The 14 T cell receptor beta chains below all came from one sample that was sequenced in a study of T cell responses to AZD1222 COVID-19 vaccine. Clones were sequenced by immunoSEQ multiplex PCR, and TCRdb holds only the in-frame ones, with some missing. The sample holds about 140,000 clones, 90% to 95% seen once. Source: peripheral blood, taken after recovery from COVID-19. Source of these receptors: an adult who had recovered from COVID-19.

This chain connects TRBV29-1 to TRBJ2-2; D may be TRBD1 or TRBD2 (5 bases each). Germline V CDR1 and CDR2: SQVTM, ANQGSEA. This CDR3 has 13 residues. Trimming removed 0 bases from V and 6 bases from J, with 8 bases in between. This CDR3 is CSVEEVGAGELFF. CDR3 DNA sequence: TGCAGCGTTGAAGAGGTGGGGGCCGGGGAGCTGTTTTTT.

This clone appeared a few times. J is TRBJ1-2 and V is TRBV7-9; tentatively, D is TRBD1 (6 bases). The V end was cut by 2 bases, the J end by 4 bases, with 14 bases between. The CDR3 has 15 amino acids. Germline V gives CDR1 SEHNR, CDR2 FQNEAQ (reference sequence). For the CDR3, the DNA is TGTGCCAGCAGCTTAACGGAAGAGGACAGCTATGGCTACACCTTC. Protein: CASSLTEEDSYGYTF.

CDR3 bases: TGTGCCAGCAGTGTAGGGACAGGGAATCAGCCCCAGCATTTT. It specifies CASSVGTGNQPQHF. V and J are TRBV5-6 and TRBJ1-5; 9 bases are shared with TRBD1. Germline assignment: CDR1 SGHDT and CDR2 YYEEEE. The CDR3 sequence is 14 residues long. V was pared by 5 bases and J by 4 bases, with 4 bases of the junction left unmatched.

The V and J genes are TRBV6-6 and TRBJ2-1, with 7 bases lining up with TRBD1. From germline, CDR1 is MNHNY and CDR2 SVGAGI (reference sequence). Trimming at V came to 4 bases and at J to 2 bases, leaving 8 bases not matched to a gene. There are 16 residues in the CDR3. CDR3 sequence: CASSWGRQGAYNEQFF. The CDR3, as DNA: TGTGCCAGCAGTTGGGGCCGGCAGGGGGCCTACAATGAGCAGTTCTTC.

The chain carries TRBV3-1 (or the pseudogene TRBV3-2) and TRBJ1-5; D is unresolved. The CDR3 has 12 residues. Germline V gene sequence: CDR1 LGHDT, CDR2 YNNKEL (reference sequence). Trimming shortened V by 1 base and J by 5 bases, and 3 bases separated the two germline ends. Here the CDR3 reads CASSQADQPQHF. The CDR3 nucleotides read TGTGCCAGCAGCCAAGCTGATCAGCCCCAGCATTTT.

This clone was observed a single time. The chain uses TRBV4-1 and TRBJ2-3; 7 positions match TRBD2. The CDR3 loop spans 14 amino acids. Germline-derived CDR1 and CDR2 are MGHRA and YSYEKL. Germline trimming cut 3 bases from V and 3 bases from J; bases unmatched to any gene: 3. Here the CDR3 reads CASSQGGKTDTQYF. DNA of the CDR3: TGCGCCAGCAGCCAGGGGGGGAAGACAGATACGCAGTATTTT.

This sequence joins TRBV19 and TRBJ1-1; the D is unclear. Germline assignment: CDR1 LNHDA and CDR2 SQIVND (reference sequence). The germline V and J ends were trimmed by 3 bases and 5 bases, with 16 bases remaining between them. The CDR3 has 15 amino acids. The CDR3 region has the DNA TGTGCCAGTAGTATGGCTGCTACCGGAGGGACTGAAGCTTTCTTT. Translated, it gives CASSMAATGGTEAFF.

The chain employs TRBV6-5 and TRBJ2-3; D may be TRBD1 (6 bases). Germline V gives CDR1 MNHEY, CDR2 SVGAGI. V was shortened by 5 bases and J by 2 bases, with 11 bases between the two germline ends. This CDR3 region has 14 residues. The CDR3 DNA sequence: TGTGCCAGCAGTCCGGACAGCTACACAGATACGCAGTATTTT. Amino acid sequence: CASSPDSYTDTQYF.

This chain links TRBV11-2 with TRBJ1-1, with D tentatively TRBD1 (6 bases). This CDR3 comprises 14 residues. The V end lost 4 bases, the J end lost 0 bases, and 9 bases lay between the germline ends. In germline, CDR1 is SGHAT, CDR2 FQNNGV. In DNA, the CDR3 is TGTGCCAGCAGCTCTGGACAGTTGAACACTGAAGCTTTCTTT. Translating gives CASSSGQLNTEAFF.

V and J are TRBV28 and TRBJ1-5, with D possibly matching TRBD1 (6 bases). The CDR3 has 14 residues. V shed 7 bases and J shed 3 bases, with 13 bases lying between them. The germline gives CDR1 MDHEN, CDR2 SYDVKM. This CDR3 reads CASTFGQHNQPQHF. The CDR3 DNA reads as TGTGCCAGCACATTTGGACAGCACAATCAGCCCCAGCATTTT. Looking up the rest from reference TRBV28 and TRBJ1-5 gives the full variable domain: DVKVTQSSRYLVKRTGEKVFLECVQDMDHENMFWYRQDPGLGLRLIYFSYDVKMKEKGDIPEGYSVSREKKERFSLILESASTNQTSMYLCASTFGQHNQPQHFGDGTRLSIL.

V is TRBV28 and J is TRBJ2-5; TRBD2 is a possible D gene (6 bases). Trimming left V 1 base short and J 1 base short, with 10 bases between. The CDR3 consists of 15 residues. The germline CDR1 and CDR2 sequences are MDHEN and SYDVKM. The CDR3 loop is CASSLSGRPQETQYF. CDR3 DNA sequence: TGTGCCAGCAGTTTATCGGGGAGGCCCCAAGAGACCCAGTACTTC.

The chain carries TRBV3-1 (or the pseudogene TRBV3-2) and TRBJ2-2; no firm D call. The CDR3 totals 16 residues. The germline V gene encodes CDR1 LGHDT and CDR2 YNNKEL (reference sequence). Trimming stripped 0 bases from V and 7 bases from J, with 15 bases between. The CDR3 here is CASSQDLGFAGGELFF. The CDR3 DNA reads as TGTGCCAGCAGCCAAGATCTGGGGTTTGCTGGCGGGGAGCTGTTTTTT.

V gene TRBV11-2 combines with J gene TRBJ2-7; 10 nucleotides align to TRBD2. The CDR3 runs to 18 residues. After removal of 1 base from V and 4 bases from J, the junction contained 13 bases not matched to a gene. CDR1 and CDR2 from the germline V gene are SGHAT and FQNNGV. Written as DNA, the CDR3 is TGTGCCAGCAGCTTAGGACAGCTCCTTACTAGCGGGATGTACGAGCAGTACTTC. Translation gives CASSLGQLLTSGMYEQYF.

This chain joins TRBV18 and TRBJ1-2, with D uncertain. CDR1 is KGHSH, CDR2 LQKENI, per germline. The CDR3 consists of 15 residues. The V gene lost 3 bases and the J gene lost 2 bases, with 13 bases spanning the gap. CDR3 sequence: CASSPLARINYGYTF. The CDR3 region has the DNA TGTGCCAGCTCACCGTTAGCAAGGATAAACTATGGCTACACCTTC.